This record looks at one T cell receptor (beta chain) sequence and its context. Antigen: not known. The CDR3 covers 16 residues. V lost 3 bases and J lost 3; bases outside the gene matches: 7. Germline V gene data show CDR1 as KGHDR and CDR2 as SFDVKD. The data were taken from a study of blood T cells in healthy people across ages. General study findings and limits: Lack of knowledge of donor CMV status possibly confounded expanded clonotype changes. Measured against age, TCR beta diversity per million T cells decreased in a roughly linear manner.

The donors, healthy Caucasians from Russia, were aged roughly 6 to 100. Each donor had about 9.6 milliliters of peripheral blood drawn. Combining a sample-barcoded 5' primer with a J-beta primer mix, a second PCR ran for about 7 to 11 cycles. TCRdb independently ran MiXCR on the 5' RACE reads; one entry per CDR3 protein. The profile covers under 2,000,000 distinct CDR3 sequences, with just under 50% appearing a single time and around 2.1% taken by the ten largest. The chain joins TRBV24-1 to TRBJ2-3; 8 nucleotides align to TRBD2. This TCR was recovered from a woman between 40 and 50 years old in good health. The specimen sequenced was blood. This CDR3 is CATSDAIAGTTDTQYF. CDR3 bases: TGTGCCACCAGTGATGCGATAGCGGGGACTACAGATACGCAGTATTTT.